The TCR beta chain under discussion was sequenced for a study of T cells in Graves' hyperthyroidism and ophthalmopathy. Study-wide points: Stable hyperthyroidism was told apart from ophthalmopathy by a model built on 13 V-J features.

This clonotype was counted ten times or more. As yet, its antigen is unknown. With a duration under 2 months, the hyperthyroidism was newly diagnosed in patients aged 18 to 65. Each diagnosis was grounded in clinical symptoms, serum thyroxine and TRAb, thyroid ultrasound, and orbital computed tomography. Out of approximately 10 ml of fresh peripheral blood came the PBMCs. RNA transcripts gave rise to amplified TCR beta CDR3 regions. The HTBI primer set was used in a first-round RT-PCR of the TCR CDR3. Using its own MiXCR run on the multiplex PCR reads, TCRdb lists one record per CDR3 protein. Of about 700,000 distinct CDR3 sequences listed, approximately 15% are singletons. This TCR was recovered from a woman younger than 35 with Graves' hyperthyroidism. Sequencing used blood.

The DNA of the CDR3 is TGTGCCAGCTCCGACCTCGCCGGGGTTTCACCCCTCCACTTT. Its translation: CASSDLAGVSPLHF. This chain links TRBV3-1 with TRBJ1-6; unclear D gene. The CDR3 extends over 14 amino acids. Germline lookup yields CDR1 LGHDT and CDR2 YNNKEL (reference sequence). The V end lost 8 bases, the J end lost 9 bases, and 17 bases lay between the germline ends.